What follows describes a single T cell receptor (beta chain). No cognate antigen has been identified for it. Per-nucleotide qualities are absent, and no much larger clonotype sits a single base away. This specimen belongs to a study of T cells in Graves' hyperthyroidism and ophthalmopathy (dated by TCRdb to the late 2010s). Notes on the research overall: Peripheral blood samples were taken at initial diagnosis, before any treatment was given. An independent validation cohort of about 19 hyperthyroidism patients and over 15 patients who later progressed to ophthalmopathy tested prospective prediction of ophthalmopathy. According to the paper, TCR Vbeta CDR3 sequencing was carried out on 120 to 150 peripheral blood samples, which came from about 45 ophthalmopathy, around 75 hyperthyroidism and about 17 progressor patients. A discovery cohort of fewer than 110 patients, fewer than 50 with Graves' ophthalmopathy and about 60 with stable Graves' hyperthyroidism, was used to find distinguishing TCR V-J signatures. For training and testing, the 100 or so patients in the discovery cohort were randomly divided in a 7:3 ratio. Once sampling was done, hyperthyroidism patients were given methimazole at a starting dose of 30 mg daily, whereas ophthalmopathy patients were given high-dose intravenous methylprednisolone. Thyroid tissue and blood T-cell repertoires from six Graves' hyperthyroidism patients were also compared in the study. Here is what the overall study found, with its caveats: No statistical method was used to set the sample size in advance, and investigators knew the group allocation. Ophthalmopathy was separated from stable hyperthyroidism by a 13 V-J signature model, with around 90% sensitivity and about 81% specificity obtained in cross-validation and 80%/75% obtained in testing. In validation, the model predicted progression to ophthalmopathy with 55% to 71% sensitivity and 72% to 75% specificity, a median of around six months before onset. Most expanded thyroid clonotypes (frequency above 0.001) were also detected in blood, suggesting blood repertoires may reflect thyroid immune responses.

TCR beta CDR3 regions were amplified from RNA transcripts. For the first round of RT-PCR on the TCR CDR3, the HTBI primer set was used together with the Qiagen OneStep RT-PCR kit. The libraries were constructed in a second round of multiplex PCR and then size-selected and purified. Libraries were sequenced paired-end with 100 bp reads on an Illumina HiSeq2000. Per the original workflow: SOAPnuke was used to process the raw data, throwing out any read that contained adapters or uncalled bases, had a mean Phred below 15, or lacked an exact constant-primer or identifier match. High-quality paired reads were merged using COPE v1.2.5, and each unique nucleotide sequence was defined as a clonotype. Clonotypes were aligned to IMGT TRBV, TRBD and TRBJ reference segments using MiTCR v1.1. The analysis was restricted to V-J combinations with a frequency above 0.0001, which together covered 99.2% of the repertoires. A TCS score was defined as the ratio of F50 (clonal expansion) to E x V (chaos), with BLOSUM62-based TCRdist applied between CDR3 peptides within each V-J. Welch's t-statistics and random forest reduced 500 to 650 V-J features to under 15, which were used in a naive Bayes classifier (R e1071). TCRdb reprocessed the public reads (quality trimming at Q25 with fastp, clone calling with MiXCR) and kept in-frame beta chains. All rows with the same CDR3 protein become a single entry with the most common DNA and genes. The V and J calls reflect TCRdb's pipeline rather than the authors' work. The sample profile shows around 600,000 distinct CDR3 sequences; about 16% of them were found once. Roughly 3% of the sample is held by the ten biggest clonotypes.

Ophthalmopathy patients had moderately to severely active disease, with a Clinical Activity Score of 3 or more, a NOSPECS grade of 4 or more, and a disease duration of less than 3 months. Any patient with an uncontrolled infection, another autoimmune disease, pregnancy or lactation was excluded. Clinical symptoms, serum thyroxine and TRAb, thyroid ultrasound, and orbital computed tomography formed the basis for the diagnoses. PBMCs were isolated from 7.5 to 10 ml of fresh peripheral blood by Ficoll-Paque density gradient centrifugation. Trizol reagent was used to extract total RNA, and RNA quality was then checked on an Agilent 2100 Bioanalyzer. The CDR3, from cysteine to phenylalanine, totals 13 residues. Just CDR3 DNA is preserved here, 39 bases in frame from base 1. V loses 6 bases, J loses 3 bases, and the germline ends lie 11 bases apart. CDR1 and CDR2, per the germline V gene, are MNHNS and SASEGT.

The TCR was taken from a woman aged 40 to 55 with Graves' ophthalmopathy. Here the chain combines TRBV6-1 and TRBJ1-2, with TRBD1 perhaps the D gene, on 5 matching bases. The sample was blood. The CDR3 region has the sequence CASSVGLYYGYTF. The bases read TGTGCCAGCAGCGTGGGACTGTACTATGGCTACACCTTC.